The present TCR beta chain was sequenced within a study of T-cell memory formation after mild COVID-19. As for the study in general: Among the donors, TCR clusters were largely specific to each donor. Study-wide findings and caveats: Day 15 to 85 contractors were CD4/CD8 balanced; later expanders leaned CD4+.

This CDR3 has 12 amino acids. V lost 7 bases, J lost 3 bases, and 10 bases lay in between. The V gene's germline CDR1 is MNHEY and CDR2 SMNVEV (reference sequence). This clonotype has only a few counts. The antigen is undetermined. 5'RACE with constant-segment primers yielded barcoded, UMI-tagged TCR alpha and TCR beta cDNA libraries. TCRdb re-called the 5' RACE reads with MiXCR, one entry per CDR3 protein. The table has 560,000 or so distinct CDR3 sequences, approximately 15% seen once. V gene TRBV27 combines with J gene TRBJ2-7; D possibly corresponds to TRBD2 (6 bases). The source is an adult woman who had mild COVID-19 (a few samples of this study predate the infection). Cell type and time point are not known. Material: PBMCs or a T cell subset sorted from them (not recorded which). The CDR3 sequence is CASMGLDYEQYF. In nucleotides, the CDR3 is TGTGCCAGCATGGGACTTGACTACGAGCAGTACTTC.